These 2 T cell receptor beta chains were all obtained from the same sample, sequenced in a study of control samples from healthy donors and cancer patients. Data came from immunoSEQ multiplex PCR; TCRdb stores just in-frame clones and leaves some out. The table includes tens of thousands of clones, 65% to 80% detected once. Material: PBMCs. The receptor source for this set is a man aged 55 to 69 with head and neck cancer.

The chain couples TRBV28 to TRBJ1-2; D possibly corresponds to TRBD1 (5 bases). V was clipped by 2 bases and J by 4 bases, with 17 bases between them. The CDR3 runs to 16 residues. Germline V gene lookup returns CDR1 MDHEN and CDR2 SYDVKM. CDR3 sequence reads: CASSLGDRGIIYGYTF. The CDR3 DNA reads TGTGCCAGCAGTTTAGGCGATCGGGGGATAATCTATGGCTACACCTTC.

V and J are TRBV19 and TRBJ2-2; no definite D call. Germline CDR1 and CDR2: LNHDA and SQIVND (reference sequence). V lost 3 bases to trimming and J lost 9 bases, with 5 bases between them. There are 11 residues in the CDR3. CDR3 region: CASSISRELFF. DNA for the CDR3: TGTGCCAGTAGTATCAGCCGGGAGCTGTTTTTT.